This T cell receptor (beta chain) was found in a study of T cell responses to AZD1222 COVID-19 vaccine. Whole-study findings and limits: Across spike, vaccine-associated CD4 TCRs were found, dominant at 160-218 and 743-854. Only 5 or 6 people who got AZD1222 tested seropositive at baseline. Unmutated variant regions are reportedly the target of nearly half of TCRs that are spike-specific.

Germline CDR1 MNHEY, CDR2 SVGAGI. After removal of 6 bases from V and 3 bases from J, the junction contained 9 bases not matched to a gene. This CDR3 has 15 amino acids. TCRdb's table, derived via immunoSEQ multiplex PCR, lists solely in-frame clones and lacks some. Altogether approximately 160,000 clones are present, approximately 89% being singletons, with the ten largest covering about 3.4%. In regard to this clone: Its matching antigen is unknown.

V gene TRBV6-5 combines with J gene TRBJ2-3, with 7 positions matching TRBD2. Sequenced material: peripheral blood, taken on day 0 of MenACWY control vaccination. The receptor was derived from an adult in good health. CDR3 DNA: TGTGCCAGCAGCGTGGGGGGGGAAGGGACAGATACGCAGTATTTT. It translates to CASSVGGEGTDTQYF.